This record looks at one T cell receptor (beta chain) sequence and its context. There are a few counts of this clone. It has no known antigen specificity. Base-call qualities are not available, and no considerably larger clone is one nucleotide away. This record belongs to a study of blood T cell repertoires in COVID-19 (dated by TCRdb to the early 2020s). Concerning the study at large: Samples from collaborators originated in the United States, Italy and Spain and spanned both the acute and convalescent phases of COVID-19. The material from the prospective study consisted of cDNA or gDNA derived from T cells, B-cell-depleted T cells, or PBMCs. Deeply sampled blood TCRbeta repertoires from subjects exposed to, actively infected with, or recovered from COVID-19 were included in the dataset. The repertoires were released in a freely available public database meant as a resource for research on the immune response to SARS-CoV-2. The samples were drawn from the first 160 participants of the ongoing ImmuneRACE study and from 1,254 subjects provided by 6 global collaborators. Sample metadata almost always included a de-identified subject ID, COVID-19 status, age in years and sex. Where HLA class I and class II types were available, the types were taken from metadata supplied by the sample provider, not from assay-based typing. Points the paper makes about the study in general: How much clinical and demographic metadata was included differed by source and by participant, and the metadata was provided uncurated.

Looking up the germline V gene yields CDR1 SGHTA and CDR2 FQGNSA. The CDR3, from cysteine to phenylalanine, totals 14 residues. Only the CDR3 part of the read is kept: 42 bases, read in frame from the first base. Germline trimming amounts to 6 bases on V and 4 bases on J, with 6 as the count of junction bases outside the gene matches. The immunoSEQ Assay, a bias-controlled multiplex PCR, was used to amplify TCRbeta CDR3 regions from genomic DNA. Processing in the source paper ran as follows. Within the assay, amplification of reference gene primers was used to estimate how many nucleated cells each sample contained. To quantify the absolute abundance of each unique TCRbeta CDR3 rearrangement, sequence reads were collapsed and filtered. Productive Simpson clonality was computed per sample as the square root of Simpson's diversity index over productive rearrangements. TCRdb took this table from immuneACCESS and kept in-frame rearrangements with V and J called. Such tables lack part of the clones; where checked against another copy, unresolved V genes explain under half of the gap, and the rest is unexplained. V, J and clone size are taken as reported in that table, and D and trimming were inferred from the DNA itself. This sample holds fewer than 200,000 clones; about 80% were observed only once. 26% of the sample is held by the ten biggest clonotypes.

Collaborating institutions collected whole blood in K2EDTA tubes following their own protocols. For TCRbeta analysis, collaborators shipped samples in one of three forms: frozen whole blood, isolated PBMCs, or DNA extracted from either of those sample types. This sequence originates from a woman in her seventies with acute or convalescent COVID-19. The sample was peripheral blood. The rearrangement combines TRBV7-2 with TRBJ1-1; 9 middle bases align to TRBD1. The DNA reads TGTGCCAGCAGACCCGGGACAGGGTTCACTGAAGCTTTCTTT. Its protein is CASRPGTGFTEAFF.